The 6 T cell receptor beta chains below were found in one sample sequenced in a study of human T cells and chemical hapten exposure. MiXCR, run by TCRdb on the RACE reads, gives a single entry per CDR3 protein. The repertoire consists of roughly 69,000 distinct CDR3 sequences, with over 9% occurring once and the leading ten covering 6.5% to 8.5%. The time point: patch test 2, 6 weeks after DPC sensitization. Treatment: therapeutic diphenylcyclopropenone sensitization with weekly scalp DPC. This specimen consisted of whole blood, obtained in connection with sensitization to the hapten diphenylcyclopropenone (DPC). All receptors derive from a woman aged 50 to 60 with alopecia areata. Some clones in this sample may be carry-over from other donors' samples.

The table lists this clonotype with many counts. CDR3 DNA sequence: TGTGCCAGTGGGGGAACTGAAGCTTTCTTT. Translation: CASGGTEAFF. This chain joins TRBV19 and TRBJ1-1, with D tentatively TRBD1 (5 bases). CDR3 length: 10 amino acids. Deletions cut 8 bases from V and 5 bases from J, with 6 bases between. CDR1 is LNHDA and CDR2 is SQIVND in the germline V gene (reference sequence). Full variable domain (rest looked up from reference TRBV19 and TRBJ1-1): DGGITQSPKYLFRKEGQNVTLSCEQNLNHDAMYWYRQDPGQGLRLIYYSQIVNDFQKGDIAEGYSVSREKKESFPLTVTSAQKNPTAFYLCASGGTEAFFGQGTRLTVV.

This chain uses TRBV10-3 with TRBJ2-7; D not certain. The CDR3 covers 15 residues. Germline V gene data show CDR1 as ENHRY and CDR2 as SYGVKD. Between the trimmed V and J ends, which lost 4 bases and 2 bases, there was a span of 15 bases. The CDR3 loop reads CAISGSGTYTYEQYF. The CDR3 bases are TGTGCCATCAGTGGTTCAGGCACCTACACCTACGAGCAGTACTTC.

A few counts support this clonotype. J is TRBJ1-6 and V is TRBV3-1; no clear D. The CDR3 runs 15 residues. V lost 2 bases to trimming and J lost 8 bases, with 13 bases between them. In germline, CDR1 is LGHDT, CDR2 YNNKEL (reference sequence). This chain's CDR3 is CASSQTQTPDSPLHF. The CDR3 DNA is TGTGCCAGCAGCCAAACGCAGACCCCCGATTCACCCCTCCACTTT.

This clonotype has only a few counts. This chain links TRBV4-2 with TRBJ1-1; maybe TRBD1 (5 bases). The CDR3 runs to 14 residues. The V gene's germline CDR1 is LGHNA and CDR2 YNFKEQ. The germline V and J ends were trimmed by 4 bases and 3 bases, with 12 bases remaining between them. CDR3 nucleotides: TGTGCCAGCAGCCCAAGGGACGACGACACTGAAGCTTTCTTT. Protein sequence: CASSPRDDDTEAFF.

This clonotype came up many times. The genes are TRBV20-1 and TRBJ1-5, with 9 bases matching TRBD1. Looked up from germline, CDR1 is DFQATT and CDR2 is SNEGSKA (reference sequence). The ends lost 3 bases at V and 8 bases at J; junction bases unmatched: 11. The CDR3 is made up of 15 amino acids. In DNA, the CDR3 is TGCAGTGCTAGCGCCGTAGGGACAGGGAGGAAGCCCCAGCATTTT. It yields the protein CSASAVGTGRKPQHF.

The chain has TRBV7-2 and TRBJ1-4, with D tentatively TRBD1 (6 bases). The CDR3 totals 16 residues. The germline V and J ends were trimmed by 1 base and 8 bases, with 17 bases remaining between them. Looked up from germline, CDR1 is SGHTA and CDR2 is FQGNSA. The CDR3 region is CASSLVGQGFGEKLFF. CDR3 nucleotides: TGTGCCAGCAGCTTAGTTGGGCAGGGGTTCGGAGAAAAACTGTTTTTT. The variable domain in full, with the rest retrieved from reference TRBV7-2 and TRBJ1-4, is GAGVSQSPSNKVTEKGKDVELRCDPISGHTALYWYRQSLGQGLEFLIYFQGNSAPDKSGLPSDRFSAERTGGSVSTLTIQRTQQEDSAVYLCASSLVGQGFGEKLFFGSGTQLSVL.